These 27 T cell receptor beta chains share one sample of origin, sequenced in a study of metastatic and nonmetastatic thyroid tumors. No treatment had been given to any patient before thyroid surgery. From the PCR reads, TCRdb re-called clones with MiXCR. Among 9,500 to 12,000 clones, around 30% were seen once, and the ten largest hold about a fifth. The source material was adjacent normal tissue. The receptors shown here come from a male donor with papillary thyroid cancer or a benign thyroid nodule (not recorded which). Some clones in this sample may be carry-over from other donors' samples.

This clone appeared a few times. The rearrangement joins TRBV18 to TRBJ2-2, with D unresolved. This CDR3 comprises 15 residues. Germline V lookup: CDR1 KGHSH, CDR2 LQKENI. Trimming cost V 3 bases and J 6 bases, with 14 bases left between them. The CDR3 DNA sequence: TGTGCCAGCTCACCTAGTAACAGACCGTCCGGGGAGCTGTTTTTT. It codes for CASSPSNRPSGELFF. Drawing the rest from reference TRBV18 and TRBJ2-2, the complete variable domain is NAGVMQNPRHLVRRRGQEARLRCSPMKGHSHVYWYRQLPEEGLKFMVYLQKENIIDESGMPKERFSAEFPKEGPSILRIQQVVRGDSAAYFCASSPSNRPSGELFFGEGSRLTVL.

This clone was picked up a small number of times. This sequence joins TRBV20-1 and TRBJ1-6; D possibly corresponds to TRBD1 (6 bases). This CDR3 is built from 13 residues. The V and J ends lost 4 bases and 6 bases respectively, with 10 bases between them. Per germline, CDR1 DFQATT and CDR2 SNEGSKA (reference sequence). CDR3 nucleotide sequence: TGCAGTGCTATGGGACACCTTAATTCACCCCTCCACTTT. Its translation: CSAMGHLNSPLHF.

This clone came up a few times. The chain is built from TRBV6-1 and TRBJ1-3; D remains ambiguous. The CDR3 has 14 residues. Per germline, CDR1 MNHNS and CDR2 SASEGT. The ends were cut back, 7 bases at V and 3 bases at J, with 13 bases in the middle. The CDR3 reads CASTRVGSGNTIYF. The CDR3 DNA follows: TGTGCCAGCACCCGAGTGGGGAGTGGAAACACCATATATTTT.

This clone turned up a few times. Compared with germline, one end of the junction differs, possibly owing to a read error. This rearrangement joins TRBV28 to TRBJ2-7; a weak D match, TRBD2 (6 bases). Germline V gene sequence: CDR1 MDHEN, CDR2 SYDVKM. The CDR3 contains 18 residues. The CDR3 loop is CASSPRRDSGPISNEQYF. CDR3 in DNA: TGTGCCAGCAGCCCTAGGCGAGATAGCGGCCCGATCTCCAACGAGCAGTACTTC.

This clone is medium-sized in the sample. For the CDR3, the DNA is TGTGCCAGCAGTTTCACGACAGTTAACACTGAAGCTTTCTTT. Protein product: CASSFTTVNTEAFF. The chain uses TRBV28 and TRBJ1-1; D is perhaps TRBD1 (5 bases). The CDR3 sequence is 14 residues long. The V end lost 3 bases, the J end lost 2 bases, and 10 bases lay between the germline ends. CDR1 and CDR2 (germline): MDHEN, SYDVKM.

This clone qualifies as medium-sized. V usage is TRBV20-1 and J usage is TRBJ2-7, with 10 bases aligning to TRBD2. The CDR3 length is 14 residues. V was clipped by 1 base and J by 3 bases; unmatched bases: 3. CDR1 is DFQATT, CDR2 SNEGSKA, per germline (reference sequence). The CDR3, as DNA: TGCAGTGCTAGAGTGACTAGCGGGCTCTACGAGCAGTACTTC. It translates to CSARVTSGLYEQYF.

This clone was counted ten times or more. V usage is TRBV10-3 and J usage is TRBJ2-4, with D maybe TRBD2 (6 bases). The germline V and J ends were trimmed by 3 bases and 4 bases, with 10 bases remaining between them. The CDR3 spans 14 residues. The germline V gene encodes CDR1 ENHRY and CDR2 SYGVKD. The CDR3 bases are TGTGCCATCAGTGAAGGAGGGTTTAAAAACATTCAGTACTTC. Its translation is CAISEGGFKNIQYF.

By its share, this clone is medium-sized. V gene TRBV19 combines with J gene TRBJ2-2; D might be TRBD1 or TRBD2, each matching 7 bases. CDR1 LNHDA and CDR2 SQIVND come from the germline V gene (reference sequence). V lost 4 bases and J lost 3, with 15 bases in between. CDR3 size: 16 residues. CDR3 nucleotide sequence: TGTGCCAGTAGTAGGGGGGGTACAGGGGACACCGGGGAGCTGTTTTTT. It translates to CASSRGGTGDTGELFF. Complete variable domain (other parts from reference TRBV19 and TRBJ2-2): DGGITQSPKYLFRKEGQNVTLSCEQNLNHDAMYWYRQDPGQGLRLIYYSQIVNDFQKGDIAEGYSVSREKKESFPLTVTSAQKNPTAFYLCASSRGGTGDTGELFFGEGSRLTVL.

Note on this clone: The junction departs from the called germline gene at one end, perhaps through a read error. The chain is built from TRBV11-2 and TRBJ2-3; 10 bases are shared with TRBD2. CDR3 size: 16 residues. Germline V lookup: CDR1 SGHAT, CDR2 FQNNGV. Written as DNA, the CDR3 is TGTGTCAGCACCGATAGCGGGAGGCTGAGCACAGATACGCAGTATTTT. Its protein is CVSTDSGRLSTDTQYF.

The chain carries TRBV20-1 and TRBJ1-1, with 8 positions matching TRBD1. The trim removed 3 bases at V and 3 bases at J, leaving 6 bases unmatched. Germline CDR1 reads DFQATT; CDR2 reads SNEGSKA (reference sequence). The CDR3 totals 14 residues. As DNA, the CDR3 is TGCAGTGCTAGGGACAGGGTGGTGTACACTGAAGCTTTCTTT. It specifies CSARDRVVYTEAFF.

Only a few counts were recorded for this clone. The chain employs TRBV6-1 and TRBJ2-5, with TRBD1 matching over 8 bases. Losses at the gene ends were 6 bases for V and 2 bases for J; bases not matched to a gene: 11. There are 16 residues in the CDR3. The germline V gene encodes CDR1 MNHNS and CDR2 SASEGT. The CDR3 bases are TGTGCCAGCAGCAAACTAACCGGGACAGGACAAGAGACCCAGTACTTC. It is translated as CASSKLTGTGQETQYF.

This chain links TRBV7-8 with TRBJ2-1; tentative D call: TRBD2 (6 bases). The CDR3 runs 14 residues. V was pared by 5 bases and J by 7 bases, with 15 bases between. The germline V gene has CDR1 SGHVS and CDR2 FQNEAQ. The CDR3 DNA reads as TGTGCCAGCAGCCCGGGGGATCTTCGGAATGAGCAGTTCTTC. This encodes CASSPGDLRNEQFF.

This rearrangement joins TRBV5-1 to TRBJ1-2; a weak D match, TRBD1 (5 bases). The CDR3 is 13 amino acids. Germline CDR1 reads SGHRS; CDR2 reads YFSETQ. Trimming shortened V by 5 bases and J by 8 bases, and 16 bases separated the two germline ends. As DNA, the CDR3 is TGCGCCAGCAGTAGGGCAGGGATTAAAGGCTACACCTTC. This encodes CASSRAGIKGYTF.

The chain recombines TRBV5-4 with TRBJ2-5; D ambiguous. The CDR3 length is 13 residues. V was trimmed by 0 bases and J by 5 bases, leaving 8 bases between them. Germline V gene lookup returns CDR1 SGHNT and CDR2 YYREEE (reference sequence). Here the CDR3 DNA reads TGTGCCAGCAGCTTGGGCCGGGCGGAGACCCAGTACTTC. It specifies CASSLGRAETQYF.

The rearrangement links TRBV18 to TRBJ1-3; the D is unclear. Per germline, CDR1 KGHSH and CDR2 LQKENI. There are 14 residues in the CDR3. V was cut by 6 bases and J by 4 bases, with 13 bases left in between. In DNA form, the CDR3 reads TGTGCCAGCTCCTACGGCGGTGTCGGAAACACCATATATTTT. Its translation: CASSYGGVGNTIYF.

A few counts support this clone. This chain uses TRBV12-3 or TRBV12-4 with TRBJ2-6, with 10 bases aligning to TRBD2. V shed 5 bases and J 0 bases; nucleotides not matched to a gene: 7. The CDR3 spans 18 residues. The CDR3 loop reads CASSPLAGADSGANVLTF. In DNA form, the CDR3 reads TGTGCCAGCAGTCCCCTAGCGGGGGCCGACTCTGGGGCCAACGTCCTGACTTTC.

The rearrangement joins TRBV11-2 to TRBJ2-7; no reliable D call. The CDR3 is made up of 11 amino acids. V lost 5 bases, J lost 3 bases, and 5 bases lay in between. CDR1 is SGHAT, CDR2 FQNNGV, per germline. The CDR3 here is CASSVSYEQYF. The CDR3 coding sequence is TGTGCCAGCAGCGTAAGCTACGAGCAGTACTTC.

By share, this clone counts as medium-sized. The chain combines TRBV9 with TRBJ2-2; D uncertain. V shed 1 base and J shed 7 bases, with 5 bases lying between them. The CDR3 length is 12 residues. From germline, CDR1 is SGDLS and CDR2 YYNGEE. Here the CDR3 reads CASSVFSGELFF. CDR3 sequence (DNA): TGTGCCAGCAGCGTATTTAGCGGGGAGCTGTTTTTT.

This clone ranks as medium-sized (0.01 to 0.1%). V usage is TRBV20-1 and J usage is TRBJ1-1, with D unclear. Germline V gene data show CDR1 as DFQATT and CDR2 as SNEGSKA (reference sequence). This CDR3 comprises 12 residues. The CDR3 region is CSSSPRDTEAFF. The CDR3 DNA follows: TGCAGCTCATCTCCGAGGGACACTGAAGCTTTCTTT.

The chain couples TRBV7-2 to TRBJ2-5, with 11 bases fitting TRBD1. The CDR3 contains 16 residues. V lost 5 bases, J lost 2 bases, and 7 bases stayed unmatched. Germline-derived CDR1 and CDR2 are SGHTA and FQGNSA. This CDR3 is CASSARDRGLQETQYF. The CDR3 coding sequence is TGTGCCAGCAGCGCCCGGGACAGGGGGTTACAAGAGACCCAGTACTTC.

By share, this clone counts as medium-sized. This sample includes further DNA sequences coding for the same CDR3. The chain combines TRBV6-5 with TRBJ2-7; D is uncertain. The CDR3 contains 13 residues. Germline CDR1 MNHEY, CDR2 SVGAGI. Trimming stripped 0 bases from V and 6 bases from J, with 9 bases between. This CDR3 reads CASSYSGDPEQYF. The CDR3 DNA follows: TGTGCCAGCAGTTACTCGGGCGATCCCGAGCAGTACTTC.

A few counts support this clone. This rearrangement joins TRBV6-1 to TRBJ2-2; D might be TRBD2 (6 bases). In germline, CDR1 is MNHNS, CDR2 SASEGT. The CDR3 sequence is 14 residues long. The V end was cut by 5 bases, the J end by 1 base, with 8 bases between. The CDR3 region is CASSRDWNTGELFF. CDR3 DNA sequence: TGTGCCAGCAGTCGGGACTGGAACACCGGGGAGCTGTTTTTT.

In nucleotides, the CDR3 is TGTGCCAGCAGCTTAGCATCAGGGACCGGGGAGCTGTTTTTT. Residues: CASSLASGTGELFF. The J gene is TRBJ2-2, the V gene TRBV7-2, with D tentatively TRBD1 (5 bases). V lost 0 bases, J lost 5 bases, and 7 bases lay in between. There are 14 residues in the CDR3. Germline CDR1 SGHTA, CDR2 FQGNSA.

Worth noting for this clone: One end of the junction does not line up with germline, which may come from a read error. This chain uses TRBV11-1 with TRBJ2-1, with no clear D. The CDR3 has 18 residues. The germline V gene encodes CDR1 SGHAT and CDR2 FQDESV (reference sequence). The CDR3: CASSPATIDSPRNNDQFF. CDR3 nucleotide sequence: TGTGCCAGCAGCCCAGCGACCATAGATAGCCCGAGGAACAATGATCAGTTCTTC.

This clone showed up just once. The CDR3 spells CASSLAPTYEQYF. Written as DNA, the CDR3 is TGTGCCAGCAGCTTAGCCCCAACCTACGAGCAGTACTTC. The chain recombines TRBV7-7 with TRBJ2-7; no clear D gene. CDR1 and CDR2 from the germline V gene are SSHAT and FNYEAQ (reference sequence). The CDR3 contains 13 residues. V lost 0 bases to trimming and J lost 2 bases, with 5 bases between them.

The J gene is TRBJ2-7, the V gene TRBV30; D tentatively reads TRBD1 or TRBD2 (6 bases each). The CDR3 is 13 residues long. V was clipped by 0 bases and J by 5 bases, with 11 bases between them. The germline CDR1 and CDR2 sequences are GTSNPN and SVGIG (reference sequence). This CDR3 is CAWSVGGGNEQYF. The CDR3 coding sequence is TGTGCCTGGAGTGTAGGAGGGGGGAACGAGCAGTACTTC.

This clone was recorded a few times. V and J are TRBV19 and TRBJ2-2; D remains unclear. With 1 base removed from V and 7 bases from J, the gap between germline ends came to 4 bases. This CDR3 has 12 residues. Per the germline V gene, CDR1 is LNHDA and CDR2 is SQIVND (reference sequence). The DNA of the CDR3 is TGTGCCAGTAGTATAGGAAGCGGGGAGCTGTTTTTT. This codes for CASSIGSGELFF. Full variable domain (missing parts from reference TRBV19 and TRBJ2-2): DGGITQSPKYLFRKEGQNVTLSCEQNLNHDAMYWYRQDPGQGLRLIYYSQIVNDFQKGDIAEGYSVSREKKESFPLTVTSAQKNPTAFYLCASSIGSGELFFGEGSRLTVL.